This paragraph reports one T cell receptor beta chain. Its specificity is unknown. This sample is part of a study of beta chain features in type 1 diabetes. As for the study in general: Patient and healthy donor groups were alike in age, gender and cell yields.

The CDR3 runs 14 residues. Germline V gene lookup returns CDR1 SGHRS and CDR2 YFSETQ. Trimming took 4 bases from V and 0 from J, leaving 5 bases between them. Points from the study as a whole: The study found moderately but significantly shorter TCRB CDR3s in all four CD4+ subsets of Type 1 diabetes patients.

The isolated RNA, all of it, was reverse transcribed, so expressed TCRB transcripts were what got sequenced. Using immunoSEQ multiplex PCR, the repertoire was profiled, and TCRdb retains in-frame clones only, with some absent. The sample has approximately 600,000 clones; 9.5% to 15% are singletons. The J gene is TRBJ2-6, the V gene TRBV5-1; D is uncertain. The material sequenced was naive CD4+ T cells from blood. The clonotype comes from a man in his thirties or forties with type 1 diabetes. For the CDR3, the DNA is TGCGCCAGCAGCCAGGCCTCTGGGGCCAACGTCCTGACTTTC. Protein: CASSQASGANVLTF.